The clone carrying this T cell receptor beta chain has more than one count but fewer than ten. Its antigen is not identified. TCRdb re-called the 5' RACE reads with MiXCR, one entry per CDR3 protein. This sample carries about 340,000 distinct CDR3 sequences, about 9% of them seen once, and the ten largest clones take 8% to 10%. The sample is drawn from a study of identical twins. General study results and limits: There were fewer insertions in abundant cord blood beta clonotypes, but memory repertoires showed no such pattern.

CDR3 length: 14 residues. The V gene lost 3 bases and the J gene lost 4 bases, with 13 bases spanning the gap. Per the germline V gene, CDR1 is SGHDT and CDR2 is YYEEEE. Sequenced input: naive T cells sorted from blood. The sequence was obtained from a woman aged 50 to 60 in good health. This rearrangement joins TRBV5-6 to TRBJ1-1, with a weak D call TRBD1 (6 bases). CDR3 nucleotide sequence: TGTGCCAGCAGCTGGGGGGGGGGGCCCACTGAAGCTTTCTTT. Amino acids: CASSWGGGPTEAFF.